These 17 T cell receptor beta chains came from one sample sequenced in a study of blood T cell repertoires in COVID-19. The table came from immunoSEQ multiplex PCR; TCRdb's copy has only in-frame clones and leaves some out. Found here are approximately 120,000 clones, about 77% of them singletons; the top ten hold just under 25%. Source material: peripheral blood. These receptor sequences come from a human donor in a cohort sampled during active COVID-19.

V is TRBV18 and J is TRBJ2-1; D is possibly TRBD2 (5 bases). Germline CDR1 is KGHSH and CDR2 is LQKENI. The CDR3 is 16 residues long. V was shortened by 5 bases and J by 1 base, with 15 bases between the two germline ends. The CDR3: CASSAFARDSYNEQFF. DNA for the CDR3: TGTGCCAGCTCAGCCTTTGCGAGGGATTCCTACAATGAGCAGTTCTTC.

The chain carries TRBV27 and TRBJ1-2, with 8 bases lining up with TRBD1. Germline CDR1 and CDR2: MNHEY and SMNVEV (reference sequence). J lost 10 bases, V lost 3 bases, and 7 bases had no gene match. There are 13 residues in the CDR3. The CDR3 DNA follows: TGTGCCAGCAGTTTTACGGCAGGGGGCCACTACACCTTC. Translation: CASSFTAGGHYTF.

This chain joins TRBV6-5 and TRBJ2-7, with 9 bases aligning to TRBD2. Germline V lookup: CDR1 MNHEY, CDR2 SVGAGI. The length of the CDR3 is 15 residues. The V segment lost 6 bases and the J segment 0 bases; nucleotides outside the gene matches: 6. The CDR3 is CASRRSGRSSYEQYF. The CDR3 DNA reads TGTGCCAGCAGACGCAGCGGGAGGAGCTCCTACGAGCAGTACTTC.

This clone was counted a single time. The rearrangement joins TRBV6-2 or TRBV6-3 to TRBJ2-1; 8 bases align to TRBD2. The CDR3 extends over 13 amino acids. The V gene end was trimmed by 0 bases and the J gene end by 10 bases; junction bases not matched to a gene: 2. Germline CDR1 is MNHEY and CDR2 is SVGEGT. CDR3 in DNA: TGTGCCAGCAGTTACTCCCCGGGAGGGGAGCAGTTCTTC. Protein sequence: CASSYSPGGEQFF.

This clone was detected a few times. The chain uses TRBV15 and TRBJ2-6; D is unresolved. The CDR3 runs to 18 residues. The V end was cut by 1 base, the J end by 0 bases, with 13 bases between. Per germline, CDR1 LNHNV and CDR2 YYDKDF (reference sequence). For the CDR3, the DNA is TGTGCCACCAGCAGAGCAGGCCAGGCGCTCTCTGGGGCCAACGTCCTGACTTTC. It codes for CATSRAGQALSGANVLTF.

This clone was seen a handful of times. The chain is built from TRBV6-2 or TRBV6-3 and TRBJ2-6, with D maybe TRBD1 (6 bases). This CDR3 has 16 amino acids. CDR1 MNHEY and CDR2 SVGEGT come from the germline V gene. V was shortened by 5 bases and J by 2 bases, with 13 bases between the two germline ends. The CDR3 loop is CASSGEQGPGANVLTF. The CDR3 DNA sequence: TGTGCCAGCAGTGGAGAACAGGGCCCTGGGGCCAACGTCCTGACTTTC.

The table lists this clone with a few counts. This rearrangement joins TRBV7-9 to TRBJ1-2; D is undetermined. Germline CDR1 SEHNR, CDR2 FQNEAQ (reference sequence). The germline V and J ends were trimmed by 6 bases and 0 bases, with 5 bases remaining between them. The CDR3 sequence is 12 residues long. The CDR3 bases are TGTGCCAGCAGTCGGGCTAACTATGGCTACACCTTC. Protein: CASSRANYGYTF.

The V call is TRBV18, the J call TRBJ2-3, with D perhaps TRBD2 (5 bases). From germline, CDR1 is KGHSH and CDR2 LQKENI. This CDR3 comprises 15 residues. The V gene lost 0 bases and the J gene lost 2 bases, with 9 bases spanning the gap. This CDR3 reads CASSPPSSFTDTQYF. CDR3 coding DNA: TGTGCCAGCTCACCACCTTCTAGCTTCACAGATACGCAGTATTTT.

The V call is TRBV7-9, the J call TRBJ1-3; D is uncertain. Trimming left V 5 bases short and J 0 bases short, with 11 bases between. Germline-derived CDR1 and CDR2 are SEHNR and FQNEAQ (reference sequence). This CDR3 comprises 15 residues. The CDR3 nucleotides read TGTGCCAGCAGCCCTACGGGAAGCTCTGGAAACACCATATATTTT. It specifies CASSPTGSSGNTIYF.

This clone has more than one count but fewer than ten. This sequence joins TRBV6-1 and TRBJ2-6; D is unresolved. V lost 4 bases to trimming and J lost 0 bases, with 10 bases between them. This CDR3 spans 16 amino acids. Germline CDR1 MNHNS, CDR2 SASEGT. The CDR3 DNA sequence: TGTGCCAGCAGTGTCCCTATAGTCTCTGGGGCCAACGTCCTGACTTTC. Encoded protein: CASSVPIVSGANVLTF.

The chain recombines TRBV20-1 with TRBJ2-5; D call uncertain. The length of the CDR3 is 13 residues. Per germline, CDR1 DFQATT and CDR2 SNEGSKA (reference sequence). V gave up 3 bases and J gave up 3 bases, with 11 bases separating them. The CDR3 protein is CSASLGSKETQYF. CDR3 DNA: TGCAGTGCTAGTCTGGGCAGCAAAGAGACCCAGTACTTC.

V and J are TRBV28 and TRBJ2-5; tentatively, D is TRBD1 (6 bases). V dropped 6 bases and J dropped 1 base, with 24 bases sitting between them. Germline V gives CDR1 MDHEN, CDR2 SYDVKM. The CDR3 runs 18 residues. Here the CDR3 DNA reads TGTGCCAGCAGGCCCTCATTATGGGGGCGTCGACTCCAAGAGACCCAGTACTTC. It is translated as CASRPSLWGRRLQETQYF. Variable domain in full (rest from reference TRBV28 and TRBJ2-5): DVKVTQSSRYLVKRTGEKVFLECVQDMDHENMFWYRQDPGLGLRLIYFSYDVKMKEKGDIPEGYSVSREKKERFSLILESASTNQTSMYLCASRPSLWGRRLQETQYFGPGTRLLVL.

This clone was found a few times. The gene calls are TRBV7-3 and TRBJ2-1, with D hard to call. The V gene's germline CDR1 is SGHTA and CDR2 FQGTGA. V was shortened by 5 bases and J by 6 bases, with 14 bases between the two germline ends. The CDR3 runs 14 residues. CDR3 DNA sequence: TGTGCCAGCAGCCCCGCCGGCTCGGGCAATGAGCAGTTCTTC. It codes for CASSPAGSGNEQFF.

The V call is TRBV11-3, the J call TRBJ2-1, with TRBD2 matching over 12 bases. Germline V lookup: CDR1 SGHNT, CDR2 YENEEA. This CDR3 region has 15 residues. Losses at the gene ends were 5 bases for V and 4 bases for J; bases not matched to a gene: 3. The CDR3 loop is CASSVGLAGYNEQFF. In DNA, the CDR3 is TGTGCCAGCAGCGTAGGACTAGCGGGATACAATGAGCAGTTCTTC.

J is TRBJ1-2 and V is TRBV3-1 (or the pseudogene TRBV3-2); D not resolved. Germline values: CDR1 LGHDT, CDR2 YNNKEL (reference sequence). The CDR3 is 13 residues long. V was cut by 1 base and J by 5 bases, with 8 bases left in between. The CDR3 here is CASSQAVWYGYTF. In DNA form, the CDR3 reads TGTGCCAGCAGCCAAGCAGTGTGGTATGGCTACACCTTC.

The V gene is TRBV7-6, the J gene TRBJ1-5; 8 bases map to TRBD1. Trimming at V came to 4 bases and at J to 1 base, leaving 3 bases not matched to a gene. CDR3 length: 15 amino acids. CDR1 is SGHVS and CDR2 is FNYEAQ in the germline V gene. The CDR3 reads CASSSQGASNQPQHF. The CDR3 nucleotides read TGTGCCAGCAGCTCCCAGGGGGCCAGCAATCAGCCCCAGCATTTT.

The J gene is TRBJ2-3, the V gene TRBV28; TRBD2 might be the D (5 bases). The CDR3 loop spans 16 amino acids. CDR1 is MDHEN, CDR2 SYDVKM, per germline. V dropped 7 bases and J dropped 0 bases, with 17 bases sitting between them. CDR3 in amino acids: CASTEGPLSSTDTQYF. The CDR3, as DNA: TGTGCCAGCACTGAGGGCCCACTCTCTAGCACAGATACGCAGTATTTT.